The 4 T cell receptor beta chains below were found in one sample sequenced in a study of OX40 agonist ivuxolimab in advanced cancers. The method was immunoSEQ multiplex PCR; TCRdb's version includes in-frame clones alone and lacks a portion of them. The sample carries some 99,000 clones, less than 95% recorded once. This specimen was CD4+ or CD8+ T cells sorted from blood, taken in a trial of the OX40 agonist ivuxolimab. The source is an adult with an advanced solid tumor such as melanoma, head and neck, liver or kidney cancer.

This chain uses TRBV10-2 with TRBJ2-5, with 9 bases that match TRBD1. Germline CDR1 reads WSHSY; CDR2 reads SAAADI. This CDR3 has 16 amino acids. V was pared by 4 bases and J by 4 bases, with 10 bases of the junction left unmatched. The CDR3 DNA is TGCGCCAGCAGTGCCCCGGGACAGGGAGAGGGAGAGACCCAGTACTTC. It specifies CASSAPGQGEGETQYF.

J is TRBJ1-1 and V is TRBV10-3; 8 bases agree with TRBD1. Germline lookup yields CDR1 ENHRY and CDR2 SYGVKD. V lost 10 bases and J lost 1; bases outside the gene matches: 8. The CDR3 runs 14 residues. The CDR3 nucleotides are TGTGCCACCGGACAGGGCCGGTCGAACACTGAAGCTTTCTTT. Amino acids: CATGQGRSNTEAFF.

This chain joins TRBV2 and TRBJ2-5, with TRBD2 matching over 7 bases. The CDR3 consists of 16 residues. In germline, CDR1 is SNHLY, CDR2 FYNNEI. The V gene end was trimmed by 7 bases and the J gene end by 4 bases; junction bases not matched to a gene: 15. The CDR3 loop is CASTLRRLAVGETQYF. CDR3 nucleotides: TGTGCCAGCACCCTCAGGAGACTAGCTGTCGGAGAGACCCAGTACTTC.

The rearrangement joins TRBV21-1 to TRBJ2-7. TRBV21-1 represents a pseudogene. This CDR3 has 18 residues. CDR3 sequence reads: CASSKVCWGKNSSYEQYF. In DNA form, the CDR3 reads TGTGCCAGCAGCAAAGTTTGTTGGGGTAAGAATTCCTCCTACGAGCAGTACTTC.